The present T cell receptor beta chain was sequenced within a study of tissue T cells after allogeneic stem cell transplantation. Points from the study as a whole: TCR repertoires tracked anatomic similarity, regardless of disease or transplant status. Only a limited share of tissue TCRs appeared in blood or spleen.

Survey-depth TCRbeta CDR3 sequencing reported V/J genes and productive frequencies. Using immunoSEQ multiplex PCR, the repertoire was profiled, and TCRdb retains in-frame clones only, with some absent. The sample lists some 6,800 clones, about 56% occurring once. Germline assignment: CDR1 MNHEY and CDR2 SVGEGT. The CDR3 spans 14 residues. V shed 5 bases and J shed 0 bases, with 8 bases lying between them. In regard to this clone: The antigen remains undetermined.

J is TRBJ2-1 and V is TRBV6-2 or TRBV6-3, with TRBD1 as a possible D gene (6 bases). Source: duodenum tissue, taken at autopsy. This clonotype originated in a female donor of 60 years or more with lung cancer. CDR3 residues: CASSPRGSYNEQFF. The CDR3 region has the DNA TGTGCCAGCAGTCCCAGGGGCTCCTACAATGAGCAGTTCTTC.